This TCR beta chain was sequenced for a study of radiation and T cells in renal cell carcinoma. Whole-study context: Nephrectomy followed 15 Gy stereotactic body radiation by 4 weeks.

General study findings and limits: Top tumor clonotypes rose in blood 2 weeks post-radiation, then contracted.

Using immunoSEQ multiplex PCR, the repertoire was profiled, and TCRdb retains in-frame clones only, with some absent. The repertoire holds about 150,000 clones, with around 90% as singletons. Time point reported: blood 2 weeks post-SBRT. Treatment: 15 Gy SBRT to primary tumor, nephrectomy 4 weeks later. A word on this clone: The antigen is undetermined.

With 3 bases clipped from V and 5 bases from J, the junction kept 9 bases outside the gene matches. The CDR3 has 16 amino acids. CDR1 is MNHNS and CDR2 is SASEGT in the germline V gene. This chain connects TRBV6-1 to TRBJ2-7; 11 bases line up with TRBD1. This sequence originates from a woman aged 50 to 65 with renal cell carcinoma. This material consisted of blood, taken from a patient whose treatment included radiotherapy and nephrectomy. CDR3 region: CASSDTGTGGRNEQYF. The CDR3 DNA reads TGTGCCAGCAGTGACACCGGGACAGGGGGAAGGAACGAGCAGTACTTC.